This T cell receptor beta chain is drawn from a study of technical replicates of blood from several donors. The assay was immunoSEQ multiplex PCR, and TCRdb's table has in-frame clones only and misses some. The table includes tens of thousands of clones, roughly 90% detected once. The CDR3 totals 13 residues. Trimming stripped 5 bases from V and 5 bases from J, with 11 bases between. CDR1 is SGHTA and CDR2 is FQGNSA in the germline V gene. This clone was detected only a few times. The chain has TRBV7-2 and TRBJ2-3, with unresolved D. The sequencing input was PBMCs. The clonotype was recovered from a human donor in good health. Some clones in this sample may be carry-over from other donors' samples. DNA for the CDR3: TGTGCCAGCAGCATAAACTTAAGAGATACGCAGTATTTT. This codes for CASSINLRDTQYF.